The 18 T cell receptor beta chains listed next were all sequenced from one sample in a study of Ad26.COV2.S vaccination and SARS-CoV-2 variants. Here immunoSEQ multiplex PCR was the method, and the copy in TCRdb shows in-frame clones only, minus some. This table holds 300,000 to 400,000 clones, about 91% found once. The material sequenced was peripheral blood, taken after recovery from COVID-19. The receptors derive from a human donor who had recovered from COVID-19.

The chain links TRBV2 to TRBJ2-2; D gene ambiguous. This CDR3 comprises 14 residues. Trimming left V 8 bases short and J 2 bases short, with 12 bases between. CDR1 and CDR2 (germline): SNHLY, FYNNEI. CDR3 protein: CASRPTTNTGELFF. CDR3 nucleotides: TGTGCCAGCCGGCCGACCACAAACACCGGGGAGCTGTTTTTT.

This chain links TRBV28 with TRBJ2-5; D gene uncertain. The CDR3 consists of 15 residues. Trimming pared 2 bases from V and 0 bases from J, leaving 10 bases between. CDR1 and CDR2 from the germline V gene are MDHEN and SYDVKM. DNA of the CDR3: TGTGCCAGCAGTTTAGAAGGGATAAACCAAGAGACCCAGTACTTC. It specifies CASSLEGINQETQYF.

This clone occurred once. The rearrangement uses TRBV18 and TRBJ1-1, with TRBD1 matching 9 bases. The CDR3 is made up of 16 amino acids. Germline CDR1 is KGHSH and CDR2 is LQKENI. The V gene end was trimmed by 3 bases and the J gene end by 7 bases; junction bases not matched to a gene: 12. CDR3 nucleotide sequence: TGTGCCAGCTCACCTGCCGGGACAGGGACGATCATTGAAGCTTTCTTT. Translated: CASSPAGTGTIIEAFF.

DNA for the CDR3: TGCGCCAGCACCGAAACAGGGGGCCATACAGATACGCAGTATTTT. It is translated as CASTETGGHTDTQYF. The gene calls are TRBV10-2 and TRBJ2-3, with 9 bases that match TRBD1. The CDR3 contains 15 residues. Unmatched junction bases numbered 8, after V lost 7 bases and J lost 3 bases. Per germline, CDR1 WSHSY and CDR2 SAAADI.

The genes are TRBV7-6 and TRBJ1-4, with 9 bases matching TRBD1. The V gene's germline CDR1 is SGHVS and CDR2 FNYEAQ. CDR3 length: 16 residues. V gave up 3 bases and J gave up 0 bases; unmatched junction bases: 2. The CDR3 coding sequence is TGTGCCAGCAGCTTGGGACAGGGAACAACTAATGAAAAACTGTTTTTT. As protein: CASSLGQGTTNEKLFF.

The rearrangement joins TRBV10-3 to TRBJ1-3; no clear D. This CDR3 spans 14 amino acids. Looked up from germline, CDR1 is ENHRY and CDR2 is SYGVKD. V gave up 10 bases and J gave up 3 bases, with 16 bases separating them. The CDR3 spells CATREVGLGNTIYF. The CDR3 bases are TGTGCCACCCGGGAGGTGGGCCTTGGAAACACCATATATTTT.

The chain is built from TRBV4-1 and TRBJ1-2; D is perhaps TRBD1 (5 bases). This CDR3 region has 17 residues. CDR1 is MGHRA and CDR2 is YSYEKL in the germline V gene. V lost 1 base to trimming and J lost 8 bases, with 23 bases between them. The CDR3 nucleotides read TGCGCCAGCAGCCAAGGGGCAGAGGCCGGGACTCCCATCGGCTACACCTTC. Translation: CASSQGAEAGTPIGYTF.

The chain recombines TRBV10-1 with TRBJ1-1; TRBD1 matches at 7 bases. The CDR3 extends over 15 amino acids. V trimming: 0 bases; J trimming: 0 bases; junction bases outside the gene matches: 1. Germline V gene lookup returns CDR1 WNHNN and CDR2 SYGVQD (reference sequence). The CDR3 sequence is CASSESGQLNTEAFF. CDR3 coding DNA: TGCGCCAGCAGTGAGTCGGGACAGTTGAACACTGAAGCTTTCTTT.

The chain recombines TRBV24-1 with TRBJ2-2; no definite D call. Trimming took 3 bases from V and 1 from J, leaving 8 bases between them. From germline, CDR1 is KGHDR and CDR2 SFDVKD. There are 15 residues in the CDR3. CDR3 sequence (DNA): TGTGCCACCAGTGATCCAACACAGAACACCGGGGAGCTGTTTTTT. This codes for CATSDPTQNTGELFF.

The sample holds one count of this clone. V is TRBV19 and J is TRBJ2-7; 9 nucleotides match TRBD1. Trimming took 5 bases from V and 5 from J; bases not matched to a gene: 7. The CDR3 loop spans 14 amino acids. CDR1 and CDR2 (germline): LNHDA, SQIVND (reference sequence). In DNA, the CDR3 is TGTGCCAGTAGTCTCGGACAGGGGCCTGACGAGCAGTACTTC. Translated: CASSLGQGPDEQYF.

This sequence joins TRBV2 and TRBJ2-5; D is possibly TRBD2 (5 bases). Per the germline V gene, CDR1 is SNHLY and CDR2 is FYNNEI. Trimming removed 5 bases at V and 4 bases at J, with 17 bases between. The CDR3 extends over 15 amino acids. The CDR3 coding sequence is TGTGCCAGCAGTCAGTCTGCGAATCGGGGAGAGACCCAGTACTTC. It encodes CASSQSANRGETQYF.

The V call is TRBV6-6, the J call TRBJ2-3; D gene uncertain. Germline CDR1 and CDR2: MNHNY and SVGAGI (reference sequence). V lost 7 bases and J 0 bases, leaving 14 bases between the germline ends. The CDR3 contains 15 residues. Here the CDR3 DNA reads TGTGCCAGCATCCCTTCGCGCGCTAGCACAGATACGCAGTATTTT. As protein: CASIPSRASTDTQYF.

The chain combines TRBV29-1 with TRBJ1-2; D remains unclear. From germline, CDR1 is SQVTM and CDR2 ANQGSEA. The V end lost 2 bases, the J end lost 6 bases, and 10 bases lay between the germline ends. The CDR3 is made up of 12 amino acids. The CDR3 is CSVEWGQHGYTF. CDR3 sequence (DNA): TGCAGCGTTGAATGGGGTCAACATGGCTACACCTTC.

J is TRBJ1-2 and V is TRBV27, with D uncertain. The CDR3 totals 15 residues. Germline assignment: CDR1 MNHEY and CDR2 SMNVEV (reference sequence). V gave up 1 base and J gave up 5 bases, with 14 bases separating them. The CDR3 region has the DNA TGTGCCAGCAGTTTATACGAAGGCGGTTCTTATGGCTACACCTTC. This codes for CASSLYEGGSYGYTF.

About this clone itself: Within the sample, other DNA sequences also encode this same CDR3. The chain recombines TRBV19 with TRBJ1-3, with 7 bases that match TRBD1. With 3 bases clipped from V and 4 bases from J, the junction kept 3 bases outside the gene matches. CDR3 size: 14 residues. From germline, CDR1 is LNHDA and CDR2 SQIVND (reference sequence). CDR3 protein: CASSIRGPGNTIYF. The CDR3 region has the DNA TGTGCCAGTAGTATTAGGGGGCCCGGAAACACCATATATTTT.

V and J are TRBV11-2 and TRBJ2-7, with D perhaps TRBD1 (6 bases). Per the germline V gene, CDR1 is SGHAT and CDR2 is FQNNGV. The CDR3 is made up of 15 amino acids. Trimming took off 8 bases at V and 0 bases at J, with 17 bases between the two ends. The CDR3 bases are TGTGCCAGCCGCTCCAGAGGCAGGGGCTCCTACGAGCAGTACTTC. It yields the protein CASRSRGRGSYEQYF.

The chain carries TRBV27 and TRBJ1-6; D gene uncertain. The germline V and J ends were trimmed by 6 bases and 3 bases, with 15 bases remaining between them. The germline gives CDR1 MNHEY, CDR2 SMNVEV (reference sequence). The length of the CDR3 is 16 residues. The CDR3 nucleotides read TGTGCCAGCAGAATCACGGGTCGCCACTATAATTCACCCCTCCACTTT. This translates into CASRITGRHYNSPLHF.

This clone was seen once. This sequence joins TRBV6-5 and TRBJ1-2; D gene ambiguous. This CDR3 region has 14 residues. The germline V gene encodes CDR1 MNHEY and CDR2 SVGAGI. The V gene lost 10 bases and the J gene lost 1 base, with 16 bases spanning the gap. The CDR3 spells CATEGVTSNYGYTF. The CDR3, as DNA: TGTGCCACGGAAGGCGTGACCAGTAACTATGGCTACACCTTC.